The 29 T cell receptor beta chains below were found in one sample sequenced in a study of T cells after yellow fever vaccination. TCRdb reanalysed the 5' RACE reads using MiXCR and keeps one entry per CDR3 protein. The sample shows about 26,000 distinct CDR3 sequences, 4.5% of them seen only once. The sample was PBMCs, either bulk or a sorted T-cell subset (CD4+, CD8+, memory, or dextramer-sorted; not recorded which), taken on the day of the yellow fever booster vaccination. The receptors here all came from a man aged 18 to 29 who received the YFV17D yellow fever vaccine.

This clonotype has just a few counts. The chain carries TRBV11-2 and TRBJ1-5; a weak D match, TRBD1 (6 bases). Between the trimmed V and J ends, which lost 3 bases and 6 bases, there was a span of 12 bases. This CDR3 contains 14 residues. Germline CDR1 is SGHAT and CDR2 is FQNNGV. The CDR3 spells CASSLRGSTQPQHF. The CDR3 region has the DNA TGTGCCAGCAGCTTGAGGGGGTCTACTCAGCCCCAGCATTTT.

The table lists this clonotype with many counts. This sequence joins TRBV20-1 and TRBJ2-3, with D perhaps TRBD1 (6 bases). The CDR3 runs to 14 residues. The V end was cut by 4 bases, the J end by 2 bases, with 13 bases between. The V gene's germline CDR1 is DFQATT and CDR2 SNEGSKA (reference sequence). CDR3 coding DNA: TGCAGTGCTACAGGGGTCCTACACACAGATACGCAGTATTTT. This codes for CSATGVLHTDTQYF.

This clonotype showed up many times. V gene TRBV11-2 combines with J gene TRBJ2-1, with TRBD1 matching over 10 bases. Trimming at V came to 0 bases and at J to 7 bases, leaving 3 bases not matched to a gene. The CDR3 sequence is 15 residues long. Germline V gene data show CDR1 as SGHAT and CDR2 as FQNNGV. In DNA form, the CDR3 reads TGTGCCAGCAGCTTAGAGGACAGGGGGTTTAATGAGCAGTTCTTC. Its protein product is CASSLEDRGFNEQFF.

This chain connects TRBV5-4 to TRBJ2-3; D is uncertain. The CDR3 contains 13 residues. V dropped 5 bases and J dropped 3 bases, with 10 bases sitting between them. Germline CDR1 reads SGHNT; CDR2 reads YYREEE (reference sequence). The CDR3 nucleotides are TGTGCCAGCAGACCGGACCCAACAGATACGCAGTATTTT. This gives the protein CASRPDPTDTQYF.

This clonotype was observed many times. The chain employs TRBV20-1 and TRBJ2-1; D gene ambiguous. This CDR3 comprises 13 residues. Trimming pared 4 bases from V and 6 bases from J, leaving 13 bases between. The germline CDR1 and CDR2 sequences are DFQATT and SNEGSKA (reference sequence). The CDR3, as DNA: TGCAGTGCTATCCGGCACCTAGGCAATGAGCAGTTCTTC. Encoded protein: CSAIRHLGNEQFF.

This clonotype has ten or more counts. The V and J genes are TRBV7-6 and TRBJ1-1, with D tentatively TRBD1 (5 bases). This CDR3 has 15 residues. CDR1 is SGHVS and CDR2 is FNYEAQ in the germline V gene. V gave up 5 bases and J gave up 1 base, with 14 bases separating them. The CDR3 loop is CASSLPPTANTEAFF. The CDR3 region has the DNA TGTGCCAGCAGCCTACCCCCGACAGCGAACACTGAAGCTTTCTTT.

This clonotype has ten or more counts. Here the CDR3 reads CASSLAWENTEAFF. The CDR3, as DNA: TGTGCCAGCAGCTTAGCGTGGGAGAACACTGAAGCTTTCTTT. V gene TRBV7-2 combines with J gene TRBJ1-1; D is uncertain. The CDR3 covers 14 residues. Between the trimmed V and J ends, which lost 0 bases and 1 base, there was a span of 6 bases. The germline V gene has CDR1 SGHTA and CDR2 FQGNSA.

Many counts were recorded for this clonotype. The genes are TRBV4-3 and TRBJ2-3, with D hard to call. Germline CDR1 LGHNA, CDR2 YSLEER. The V end was cut by 6 bases, the J end by 7 bases, with 20 bases between. The CDR3 totals 15 residues. As DNA, the CDR3 is TGCGCCAGCAGGCAGTCGGTCCCAGAAATACATACGCAGTATTTT. Its translation: CASRQSVPEIHTQYF.

This clonotype was recorded many times. The chain recombines TRBV20-1 with TRBJ2-5, with 7 bases identical to TRBD2. Germline V gene lookup returns CDR1 DFQATT and CDR2 SNEGSKA (reference sequence). V lost 2 bases, J lost 1 base, and 4 bases stayed unmatched. The CDR3 contains 14 residues. The CDR3 DNA sequence: TGCAGTGCTAGAACCCCTAGCGGCCAAGAGACCCAGTACTTC. Protein product: CSARTPSGQETQYF.

This clonotype was seen at least ten times. V is TRBV12-3 or TRBV12-4 and J is TRBJ2-5; 8 bases line up with TRBD2. The CDR3 spans 12 residues. The junction had 0 bases not matched to a gene; V was cut back by 0 bases and J by 9 bases. The CDR3 sequence: CASSLAGGAQYF. The CDR3 coding sequence is TGTGCCAGCAGTTTAGCCGGGGGGGCCCAGTACTTC.

This clonotype was counted many times. The chain is built from TRBV20-1 and TRBJ1-1; no definite D call. CDR3 length: 14 amino acids. Trimming shortened V by 0 bases and J by 1 base, and 9 bases separated the two germline ends. Germline CDR1 DFQATT, CDR2 SNEGSKA (reference sequence). The CDR3 protein is CSARDVVGNTEAFF. CDR3 DNA: TGCAGTGCTAGAGATGTTGTGGGGAACACTGAAGCTTTCTTT.

This clonotype has only a few counts. The chain uses TRBV30 and TRBJ2-6, with D hard to call. The V end was cut by 5 bases, the J end by 0 bases, with 11 bases between. Germline CDR1 is GTSNPN and CDR2 is SVGIG (reference sequence). CDR3 length: 15 amino acids. CDR3 sequence reads: CAWGMKHSGANVLTF. For the CDR3, the DNA is TGTGCCTGGGGAATGAAACACTCTGGGGCCAACGTCCTGACTTTC.

This clonotype was observed many times. This clone may be a read error of a much larger clone one base away. V and J are TRBV9 and TRBJ2-3; 7 bases map to TRBD1. The germline V gene encodes CDR1 SGDLS and CDR2 YYNGEE. Trimming cost V 4 bases and J 0 bases; bases outside gene matches: 2. The CDR3 totals 14 residues. CDR3 in amino acids: CASSPDRSTDTQYF. The CDR3 coding sequence is TGTGCCAGCAGCCCGGACAGGAGCACAGATACGCAGTATTTT.

There are many counts of this clonotype. The gene calls are TRBV7-2 and TRBJ1-2; D is uncertain. V was pared by 5 bases and J by 2 bases, with 12 bases between. This CDR3 has 14 amino acids. Germline-derived CDR1 and CDR2 are SGHTA and FQGNSA. The CDR3 spells CASSPYDGNYGYTF. The CDR3 coding sequence is TGTGCCAGCAGCCCTTATGACGGGAACTATGGCTACACCTTC.

This clonotype was seen at least ten times. CDR3 DNA sequence: TGTGCCAGCAGCCAAGATGGGACTAGCGGGGCAGATACGCAGTATTTT. Translation gives CASSQDGTSGADTQYF. V usage is TRBV4-2 and J usage is TRBJ2-3, with 13 nucleotides matching TRBD2. Unmatched junction bases numbered 1, after V lost 0 bases and J lost 4 bases. This CDR3 region has 16 residues. Germline V CDR1 and CDR2: LGHNA, YNFKEQ.

This clonotype was seen at least ten times. This sequence joins TRBV7-2 and TRBJ2-5; a weak D match, TRBD1 (5 bases). The V and J ends lost 6 bases and 5 bases respectively, with 13 bases between them. Germline loops: CDR1 SGHTA, CDR2 FQGNSA. This CDR3 spans 13 amino acids. In nucleotides, the CDR3 is TGTGCCAGCAGTACTACAGGCTTGGAGACCCAGTACTTC. Protein product: CASSTTGLETQYF.

This clonotype came up many times. At one end, the junction sequence differs from germline, possibly due to a read error. The CDR3 DNA follows: TGTGCTAGCAGTTACCTTGCAACTAATGAAAAACTGTTTTTT. As protein: CASSYLATNEKLFF. The rearrangement links TRBV6-6 to TRBJ1-4; D uncertain. CDR1 is MNHNY and CDR2 is SVGAGI in the germline V gene (reference sequence). The CDR3 sequence is 14 residues long.

In this sample, this clonotype turned up a few times. This chain uses TRBV27 with TRBJ2-1, with D perhaps given as TRBD1 or TRBD2 (6 bases each). The CDR3 extends over 12 amino acids. CDR1 and CDR2 (germline): MNHEY, SMNVEV (reference sequence). Trimming shortened V by 5 bases and J by 11 bases, and 13 bases separated the two germline ends. CDR3 DNA sequence: TGTGCCAGCAGTGGCGTGGGGGGCAAGCAGTTCTTC. Amino acid sequence: CASSGVGGKQFF.

This clonotype was observed a few times. This rearrangement joins TRBV7-9 to TRBJ2-2, with TRBD2 matching 12 bases. CDR1 and CDR2 from the germline V gene are SEHNR and FQNEAQ (reference sequence). V shed 4 bases, J shed 3 bases, and the junction held 3 bases outside the gene matches. The CDR3 consists of 16 residues. Written as DNA, the CDR3 is TGTGCCAGCAGCTCGGGACTAGCGGGCTACACCGGGGAGCTGTTTTTT. Amino acids: CASSSGLAGYTGELFF.

The V gene is TRBV5-5, the J gene TRBJ2-3; D remains unclear. This CDR3 region has 13 residues. V lost 0 bases to trimming and J lost 6 bases, with 8 bases between them. The germline V gene has CDR1 SGHKS and CDR2 YYEKEE (reference sequence). The DNA of the CDR3 is TGTGCCAGCAGCTTGGCCTTTGGTGATACGCAGTATTTT. Protein: CASSLAFGDTQYF.

The chain links TRBV5-1 to TRBJ2-5, with 7 nucleotides matching TRBD2. CDR1 SGHRS and CDR2 YFSETQ come from the germline V gene. The CDR3 totals 14 residues. Unmatched junction bases numbered 6, after V lost 2 bases and J lost 5 bases. The CDR3 DNA reads as TGCGCCAGCAGCTTTGAGCGGGGATACGAGACCCAGTACTTC. It codes for CASSFERGYETQYF.

This clonotype appeared many times. CDR3 sequence: CASSLGGGHIEQYV. Written as DNA, the CDR3 is TGTGCCAGCAGCTTAGGGGGCGGACACATCGAGCAGTACGTC. The chain joins TRBV7-2 to TRBJ2-7, with D perhaps matching TRBD1 (5 bases). CDR1 and CDR2 from the germline V gene are SGHTA and FQGNSA. The CDR3 covers 14 residues. Trimming took off 1 base at V and 6 bases at J, with 13 bases between the two ends.

This clonotype was found many times. The V gene is TRBV18, the J gene TRBJ2-5; D not certain. The germline CDR1 and CDR2 sequences are KGHSH and LQKENI. This CDR3 has 15 residues. V lost 0 bases, J lost 5 bases, and 13 bases lay in between. The CDR3 DNA follows: TGTGCCAGCTCACCACCCGATACCGGTGGGGAGACCCAGTACTTC. This encodes CASSPPDTGGETQYF.

The chain employs TRBV6-1 and TRBJ1-1; perhaps TRBD1 as D (6 bases). Trimming removed 6 bases at V and 8 bases at J, with 13 bases between. The germline V gene has CDR1 MNHNS and CDR2 SASEGT. CDR3 length equals 12 residues. CDR3 nucleotide sequence: TGTGCCAGCAGAGTACAGGGACGGGAAGCTTTCTTT. Its translation: CASRVQGREAFF.

In its sample, this clonotype was seen many times. The rearrangement links TRBV7-9 to TRBJ2-3; 8 bases line up with TRBD1. The trim removed 7 bases at V and 5 bases at J, leaving 8 bases unmatched. The CDR3 is 14 amino acids. Germline V gene lookup returns CDR1 SEHNR and CDR2 FQNEAQ (reference sequence). CDR3 amino acids: CASIPTGEEDTQYF. CDR3 nucleotides: TGTGCCAGCATCCCGACAGGGGAAGAAGATACGCAGTATTTT.

This clonotype was counted a few times. The chain employs TRBV7-9 and TRBJ1-1, with D unclear. The V and J ends lost 1 base and 0 bases respectively, with 15 bases between them. The V gene's germline CDR1 is SEHNR and CDR2 FQNEAQ (reference sequence). This CDR3 is 17 amino acids long. The CDR3 here is CASSLEAGLSLNTEAFF. The CDR3 DNA sequence: TGTGCCAGCAGCTTAGAAGCCGGGCTTTCCCTGAACACTGAAGCTTTCTTT.

This clonotype was counted ten times or more. The rearrangement joins TRBV29-1 to TRBJ2-3, with 14 bases lining up with TRBD2. The junction had 3 bases not matched to a gene; V was cut back by 4 bases and J by 6 bases. Germline CDR1 SQVTM, CDR2 ANQGSEA. The CDR3 covers 14 residues. DNA of the CDR3: TGCAGCGTTGTAGGACTAGCGGGGGGCGATACGCAGTATTTT. This gives the protein CSVVGLAGGDTQYF.

The V and J genes are TRBV5-1 and TRBJ2-5; 8 bases align to TRBD2. Trimming cost V 4 bases and J 2 bases; bases outside gene matches: 13. Germline values: CDR1 SGHRS, CDR2 YFSETQ. The CDR3 sequence is 17 residues long. In nucleotides, the CDR3 is TGCGCCAGCAGCGCCGGTCGTAGCGGGGTAATTCAAGAGACCCAGTACTTC. The encoded protein is CASSAGRSGVIQETQYF.

This clonotype came up many times. V and J are TRBV12-3 or TRBV12-4 and TRBJ2-7; D remains unclear. The CDR3 length is 11 residues. Between the trimmed V and J ends, which lost 8 bases and 9 bases, there was a span of 14 bases. The CDR3 DNA reads as TGTGCCAGCTCCGCAAGTCCCCTGCAGTACTTC. Translation gives CASSASPLQYF.